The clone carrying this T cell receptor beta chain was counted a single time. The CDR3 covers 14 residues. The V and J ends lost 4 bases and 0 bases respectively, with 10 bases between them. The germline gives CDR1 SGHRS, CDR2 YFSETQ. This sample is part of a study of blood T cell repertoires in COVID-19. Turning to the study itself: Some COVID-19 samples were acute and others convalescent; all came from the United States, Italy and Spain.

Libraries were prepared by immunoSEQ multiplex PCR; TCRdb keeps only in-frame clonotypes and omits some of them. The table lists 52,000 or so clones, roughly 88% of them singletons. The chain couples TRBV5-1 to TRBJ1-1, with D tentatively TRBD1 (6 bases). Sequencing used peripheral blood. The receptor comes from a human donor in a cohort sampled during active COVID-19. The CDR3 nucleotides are TGCGCCAGCAGCCCTGGGACACTGAACACTGAAGCTTTCTTT. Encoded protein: CASSPGTLNTEAFF.